Following are 25 T cell receptor beta chains from one sample sequenced in a study of blood T cell repertoires in COVID-19. The method was immunoSEQ multiplex PCR; TCRdb's version includes in-frame clones alone and lacks a portion of them. The repertoire consists of some 140,000 clones, with about 73% occurring once and the leading ten covering around 1.7%. The sequenced sample consisted of peripheral blood. The origin of the receptors is a man older than 75 with acute or convalescent COVID-19.

The J gene is TRBJ1-2, the V gene TRBV29-1, with 8 bases identical to TRBD1. J lost 7 bases, V lost 7 bases, and 8 bases had no gene match. The CDR3 runs to 12 residues. Germline CDR1 reads SQVTM; CDR2 reads ANQGSEA. In nucleotides, the CDR3 is TGCAGCGCAACAGGGGGGGACGGTGGCTACACCTTC. Protein product: CSATGGDGGYTF.

The chain links TRBV5-1 to TRBJ2-7; no clear D. V was pared by 0 bases and J by 0 bases, with 7 bases between. Germline V CDR1 and CDR2: SGHRS, YFSETQ. This CDR3 spans 14 amino acids. In DNA form, the CDR3 reads TGCGCCAGCAGCTTGGTACAGCTCTCCTACGAGCAGTACTTC. Its protein product is CASSLVQLSYEQYF.

The genes are TRBV3-1 (or the pseudogene TRBV3-2) and TRBJ2-2; possible D gene TRBD2, 5 bases. Trimming removed 6 bases from V and 1 base from J, with 9 bases in between. This CDR3 is 14 amino acids long. Looked up from germline, CDR1 is LGHDT and CDR2 is YNNKEL (reference sequence). CDR3 in DNA: TGTGCCAGCAGACGAGGGCTGAACACCGGGGAGCTGTTTTTT. This gives the protein CASRRGLNTGELFF.

The chain is built from TRBV6-7 and TRBJ2-1, with 10 bases matching TRBD2. TRBV6-7 is classed as an ORF, of uncertain function. V lost 8 bases, J lost 8 bases, and 15 bases stayed unmatched. The CDR3 runs to 16 residues. The CDR3 loop is CASRPPLAGVNDEQFF. The CDR3 DNA is TGTGCCAGCCGCCCCCCTCTAGCGGGGGTGAACGATGAGCAGTTCTTC.

A word on this clone: The junction departs from the called germline gene at one end, perhaps through a read error. In DNA form, the CDR3 reads TGTGCCAGCTCCCCGGACAGGGGGAACGCTGAAGCTTTCTTT. Translating gives CASSPDRGNAEAFF. The J gene is TRBJ1-1, the V gene TRBV18, with 10 bases matching TRBD1. CDR3 length: 14 residues. Germline V CDR1 and CDR2: KGHSH, LQKENI.

The chain couples TRBV9 to TRBJ2-1, with 10 bases identical to TRBD1. Germline CDR1 reads SGDLS; CDR2 reads YYNGEE. The CDR3 totals 15 residues. After removal of 4 bases from V and 6 bases from J, the junction contained 7 bases not matched to a gene. The CDR3 nucleotides read TGTGCCAGCAGCCTTGACAGGGGGCTCGTCAATGAGCAGTTCTTC. Its protein product is CASSLDRGLVNEQFF.

The chain has TRBV5-5 and TRBJ2-3; 9 bases line up with TRBD1. The length of the CDR3 is 15 residues. J lost 4 bases, V lost 2 bases, and 5 bases had no gene match. Looked up from germline, CDR1 is SGHKS and CDR2 is YYEKEE (reference sequence). For the CDR3, the DNA is TGTGCCAGCAGCTTAGAAGGGACAGGGTCAGATACGCAGTATTTT. Amino acid sequence: CASSLEGTGSDTQYF. The full variable domain, in which reference TRBV5-5 and TRBJ2-3 provide the parts outside the CDR3, is DAGVTQSPTHLIKTRGQQVTLRCSPISGHKSVSWYQQVLGQGPQFIFQYYEKEERGRGNFPDRFSARQFPNYSSELNVNALLLGDSALYLCASSLEGTGSDTQYFGPGTRLTVL.

This rearrangement joins TRBV2 to TRBJ1-6, with D uncertain. This CDR3 region has 15 residues. The germline CDR1 and CDR2 sequences are SNHLY and FYNNEI. Trimming shortened V by 3 bases and J by 4 bases, and 10 bases separated the two germline ends. CDR3 amino acids: CASSEGRTYNSPLHF. The CDR3 DNA reads as TGTGCCAGCAGTGAGGGCAGAACTTATAATTCACCCCTCCACTTT.

The rearrangement uses TRBV30 and TRBJ1-6; D is perhaps TRBD1 (5 bases). V was clipped by 1 base and J by 9 bases, with 13 bases between them. The germline V gene encodes CDR1 GTSNPN and CDR2 SVGIG (reference sequence). The CDR3 consists of 14 residues. The CDR3 sequence is CAWSGGLTSSPLHF. CDR3 DNA sequence: TGTGCCTGGAGTGGGGGACTCACGAGTTCACCCCTCCACTTT.

The CDR3 sequence: CASSLGQRGGYTF. Here the CDR3 DNA reads TGTGCCAGCAGCTTGGGACAGCGTGGTGGCTACACCTTC. The chain carries TRBV7-8 and TRBJ1-2; TRBD1 matches 7 bases. The CDR3 extends over 13 amino acids. V gave up 3 bases and J gave up 7 bases; unmatched junction bases: 5. Germline V gene sequence: CDR1 SGHVS, CDR2 FQNEAQ.

The genes are TRBV4-2 and TRBJ2-7, with D possibly matching TRBD2 (6 bases). This CDR3 comprises 15 residues. Looked up from germline, CDR1 is LGHNA and CDR2 is YNFKEQ. V was trimmed by 8 bases and J by 2 bases, leaving 19 bases between them. Written as DNA, the CDR3 is TGTGCCAGCCGATTAACGGGGGAAGGGACCTACGAGCAGTACTTC. Translating it yields CASRLTGEGTYEQYF.

This chain connects TRBV11-1 to TRBJ2-7; the D gene is possibly TRBD1 (6 bases). CDR3 length equals 15 residues. Germline CDR1 SGHAT, CDR2 FQDESV (reference sequence). The V gene lost 1 base and the J gene lost 0 bases, with 10 bases spanning the gap. The CDR3 loop is CASSLETGSSYEQYF. CDR3 sequence (DNA): TGTGCCAGCAGCTTAGAAACAGGGAGCTCCTACGAGCAGTACTTC.

The gene calls are TRBV20-1 and TRBJ2-3, with 8 bases fitting TRBD2. Germline loops: CDR1 DFQATT, CDR2 SNEGSKA (reference sequence). The CDR3 extends over 14 amino acids. Losses at the gene ends were 6 bases for V and 6 bases for J; bases not matched to a gene: 11. Written as DNA, the CDR3 is TGCAGTGCGAGTAGTCCGGGAGGGATCGATACGCAGTATTTT. Translation: CSASSPGGIDTQYF.

The genes are TRBV28 and TRBJ2-3, with 7 bases fitting TRBD2. The CDR3 contains 16 residues. V lost 7 bases to trimming and J lost 3 bases; unmatched junction nucleotides: 13. The germline V gene encodes CDR1 MDHEN and CDR2 SYDVKM. The CDR3 nucleotides read TGTGCCAGCAACCCCCTCAAGGCCGGGGGGACAGATACGCAGTATTTT. It yields the protein CASNPLKAGGTDTQYF.

This chain connects TRBV7-9 to TRBJ1-2, with 9 bases fitting TRBD1. V lost 4 bases to trimming and J lost 4 bases; unmatched junction nucleotides: 10. This CDR3 has 16 amino acids. Germline lookup yields CDR1 SEHNR and CDR2 FQNEAQ (reference sequence). The CDR3 loop reads CASSSSLQGAGYGYTF. The CDR3, as DNA: TGTGCCAGCAGCTCATCGCTACAGGGGGCTGGCTATGGCTACACCTTC.

The J gene is TRBJ2-7, the V gene TRBV5-3; D may be TRBD2 (6 bases). TRBV5-3 is known as an ORF, though its function is uncertain. This CDR3 region has 13 residues. Trimming removed 4 bases from V and 5 bases from J, with 13 bases in between. The CDR3 is CARSPGSFDEQYF. In DNA, the CDR3 is TGTGCCAGAAGCCCCGGGAGTTTCGACGAGCAGTACTTC.

This clone was seen only a few times. V usage is TRBV11-2 and J usage is TRBJ1-1; no clear D. CDR3 length: 16 residues. Per germline, CDR1 SGHAT and CDR2 FQNNGV. V lost 7 bases and J lost 4, with 22 bases in between. CDR3 coding DNA: TGTGCCAGCAACGACCTCGATCAAGGCGGGGTCACTGAAGCTTTCTTT. Protein: CASNDLDQGGVTEAFF. Variable domain in full (rest from reference TRBV11-2 and TRBJ1-1): EAGVAQSPRYKIIEKRQSVAFWCNPISGHATLYWYQQILGQGPKLLIQFQNNGVVDDSQLPKDRFSAERLKGVDSTLKIQPAKLEDSAVYLCASNDLDQGGVTEAFFGQGTRLTVV.

Only one count was recorded for this clone. The rearrangement joins TRBV11-1 to TRBJ2-3, with D possibly being TRBD2 (5 bases). The germline V and J ends were trimmed by 4 bases and 3 bases, with 11 bases remaining between them. This CDR3 contains 14 residues. CDR1 is SGHAT, CDR2 FQDESV, per germline (reference sequence). CDR3: CASSSPRDTDTQYF. The CDR3 DNA reads TGTGCCAGCAGCTCACCCCGGGATACAGATACGCAGTATTTT. Based on the CDR3 plus reference TRBV11-1 and TRBJ2-3, the full variable domain is EAEVAQSPRYKITEKSQAVAFWCDPISGHATLYWYRQILGQGPELLVQFQDESVVDDSQLPKDRFSAERLKGVDSTLKIQPAELGDSAMYLCASSSPRDTDTQYFGPGTRLTVL.

This rearrangement joins TRBV3-1 (or the pseudogene TRBV3-2) to TRBJ1-2; D is unclear. Trimming shortened V by 6 bases and J by 7 bases, and 18 bases separated the two germline ends. This CDR3 spans 14 amino acids. Germline-derived CDR1 and CDR2 are LGHDT and YNNKEL (reference sequence). CDR3 DNA: TGTGCCAGCAGTCACAAGCGGGGATCTGCTGGCTACACCTTC. It specifies CASSHKRGSAGYTF.

The chain employs TRBV2 and TRBJ2-2; no clear D. Trimming shortened V by 5 bases and J by 0 bases, and 13 bases separated the two germline ends. The CDR3 spans 16 residues. From germline, CDR1 is SNHLY and CDR2 FYNNEI. CDR3 DNA: TGTGCCAGCAGTCCAACGCGATTATCGAACACCGGGGAGCTGTTTTTT. This translates into CASSPTRLSNTGELFF.

The rearrangement joins TRBV9 to TRBJ2-1; 10 bases fit TRBD1. Germline-derived CDR1 and CDR2 are SGDLS and YYNGEE. The CDR3 runs 14 residues. Unmatched junction bases numbered 6, after V lost 7 bases and J lost 5 bases. The CDR3 DNA is TGTGCCAGCGATCCAGGGACAGGGGACAATGAGCAGTTCTTC. Residues: CASDPGTGDNEQFF.

The rearrangement uses TRBV7-3 and TRBJ2-1, with 8 bases fitting TRBD1. CDR3 size: 14 residues. The V gene end was trimmed by 6 bases and the J gene end by 2 bases; junction bases not matched to a gene: 3. CDR1 is SGHTA, CDR2 FQGTGA, per germline. The DNA of the CDR3 is TGTGCCAGCAGGTCGGGACAGGCCTACAATGAGCAGTTCTTC. Encoded protein: CASRSGQAYNEQFF.

The chain employs TRBV11-1 and TRBJ1-1; the D gene is possibly TRBD1 (6 bases). From germline, CDR1 is SGHAT and CDR2 FQDESV (reference sequence). V lost 2 bases to trimming and J lost 2 bases, with 9 bases between them. The CDR3 sequence is 14 residues long. CDR3 in amino acids: CASSLRTVNTEAFF. The CDR3 coding sequence is TGTGCCAGCAGCTTACGGACAGTCAACACTGAAGCTTTCTTT.

The chain joins TRBV18 to TRBJ1-5; 12 bases fit TRBD1. The CDR3 totals 17 residues. Germline CDR1 KGHSH, CDR2 LQKENI. The ends lost 2 bases at V and 2 bases at J; junction bases unmatched: 4. The CDR3 coding sequence is TGTGCCAGCTCACCAGGGACAGGGGGCGAGGGCAATCAGCCCCAGCATTTT. It specifies CASSPGTGGEGNQPQHF.

This clone was seen only a few times. The J gene is TRBJ1-2, the V gene TRBV6-1, with D perhaps TRBD1 (5 bases). V lost 3 bases to trimming and J lost 6 bases, with 20 bases between them. The germline V gene has CDR1 MNHNS and CDR2 SASEGT. There are 16 residues in the CDR3. Here the CDR3 reads CASSEGGAGSGNGYTF. The CDR3 DNA follows: TGTGCCAGCAGTGAGGGAGGGGCGGGCAGCGGGAATGGCTACACCTTC.